Here is one T cell receptor (beta chain) with its context. Its antigen is not identified. The data were obtained in a study of CD8 T cells in Susac syndrome. The authors sequenced TCR beta from blood CD8+ and CD4+ T cells. Bulk CD8+ and CD4+ cells came from magnetic negative isolation; CD8+ TEMRA by FACS. Findings and caveats of the study: The study acknowledged a relatively small number of individuals in its TCR sequencing and HLA analysis.

From germline, CDR1 is SGHTA and CDR2 FQGTGA. CDR3 length equals 16 residues. Trimming removed 1 base from V and 1 base from J; junction bases left unmatched: 4. RNA, at about 0.45 to 1 ug, was reverse transcribed with random hexamers. TCRdb analysed the immunoSEQ multiplex PCR reads with MiXCR anew, one entry per CDR3 protein. The profile shows roughly 200,000 distinct CDR3 sequences, approximately 95% of them singletons. The specimen sequenced was CD4+ T cells from PBMCs. The receptor was isolated from a human donor with multiple sclerosis. The V gene is TRBV7-3, the J gene TRBJ2-5, with 9 bases identical to TRBD2. CDR3 sequence reads: CASSLIPSGTQETQYF. The CDR3 bases are TGTGCCAGCAGCTTAATCCCTAGCGGGACCCAAGAGACCCAGTACTTC.